Below are 27 T cell receptor beta chains sequenced from a single sample in a study of blood T cell repertoires in COVID-19. Clones were read by immunoSEQ multiplex PCR, and TCRdb kept only the in-frame ones, dropping some. The sample lists approximately 85,000 clones, 86% seen once, with 27% in the top ten. Material: peripheral blood. The receptors were sampled from a man aged 50-59 years with active or convalescent COVID-19.

For the CDR3, the DNA is TGCAGCGTTGGTCGACAGGGCAAACCCTACGAGCAGTACTTC. Translation gives CSVGRQGKPYEQYF. The chain is built from TRBV29-1 and TRBJ2-7, with 7 bases lining up with TRBD1. Looked up from germline, CDR1 is SQVTM and CDR2 is ANQGSEA. The V and J ends lost 4 bases and 2 bases, in that order; junction bases with no gene match: 8. This CDR3 is built from 14 residues.

The chain recombines TRBV5-6 with TRBJ1-5, with 8 bases fitting TRBD1. Germline V CDR1 and CDR2: SGHDT, YYEEEE. J lost 3 bases, V lost 4 bases, and 9 bases had no gene match. The CDR3 has 16 amino acids. CDR3 nucleotides: TGTGCCAGCAGCCGTAATGACAGGGGCTCCAATCAGCCCCAGCATTTT. Translation gives CASSRNDRGSNQPQHF.

This chain joins TRBV4-2 and TRBJ1-2, with D perhaps TRBD1 (5 bases). CDR3 size: 15 residues. Between the trimmed V and J ends, which lost 0 bases and 3 bases, there was a span of 11 bases. From germline, CDR1 is LGHNA and CDR2 YNFKEQ. CDR3 bases: TGTGCCAGCAGCCAAGACAGACAGCTATACTATGGCTACACCTTC. Translating gives CASSQDRQLYYGYTF.

The J gene is TRBJ2-1, the V gene TRBV30; D not certain. The CDR3 sequence is 11 residues long. Trimming cost V 0 bases and J 11 bases, with 8 bases left between them. Per germline, CDR1 GTSNPN and CDR2 SVGIG (reference sequence). The CDR3 here is CAWSVPDQQFF. The CDR3 DNA is TGTGCCTGGAGTGTCCCAGATCAGCAGTTCTTC.

This clone occurred once. The chain combines TRBV5-4 with TRBJ2-5, with D uncertain. Germline CDR1 reads SGHNT; CDR2 reads YYREEE (reference sequence). The V gene lost 4 bases and the J gene lost 5 bases, with 6 bases spanning the gap. The CDR3 loop spans 11 amino acids. The CDR3 region has the DNA TGTGCCAGCAGCAACGGGGAGACCCAGTACTTC. It codes for CASSNGETQYF.

The V and J genes are TRBV4-1 and TRBJ1-6; 8 bases are a match to TRBD1. Germline V gene lookup returns CDR1 MGHRA and CDR2 YSYEKL. With V trimmed by 0 bases and J by 10 bases, 5 bases remained unmatched. The CDR3 covers 15 residues. CDR3 loop: CASSQDRGRWSPLHF. CDR3 in DNA: TGCGCCAGCAGCCAAGACAGGGGGCGTTGGTCACCCCTCCACTTT.

V gene TRBV5-1 combines with J gene TRBJ2-1, with a possible D match to TRBD2 (5 bases). The CDR3 has 15 amino acids. V lost 4 bases to trimming and J lost 1 base, with 12 bases between them. Germline CDR1 SGHRS, CDR2 YFSETQ. CDR3: CASSPIGNSYNEQFF. In nucleotides, the CDR3 is TGCGCCAGCAGCCCTATCGGGAATTCCTACAATGAGCAGTTCTTC.

The chain joins TRBV9 to TRBJ2-5; tentative D call: TRBD2 (6 bases). This CDR3 comprises 15 residues. CDR1 and CDR2 from the germline V gene are SGDLS and YYNGEE. Trimming removed 0 bases at V and 5 bases at J, with 14 bases between. CDR3 in amino acids: CASSVDVSSGETQYF. The CDR3 DNA is TGTGCCAGCAGCGTAGATGTCTCCAGCGGGGAGACCCAGTACTTC.

The chain employs TRBV10-3 and TRBJ1-1; 11 nucleotides align to TRBD1. The junction had 5 bases not matched to a gene; V was cut back by 3 bases and J by 5 bases. CDR1 ENHRY and CDR2 SYGVKD come from the germline V gene. The CDR3 extends over 15 amino acids. CDR3 amino acids: CAISERDRGWTEAFF. DNA of the CDR3: TGTGCCATCAGTGAAAGGGACAGGGGGTGGACTGAAGCTTTCTTT.

The chain's CDR3 is CASSLKGTSGYNEQFF. Written as DNA, the CDR3 is TGTGCCAGCAGCCTTAAAGGGACTAGCGGGTACAATGAGCAGTTCTTC. V gene TRBV27 combines with J gene TRBJ2-1, with TRBD2 matching 12 bases. The junction had 7 bases not matched to a gene; V was cut back by 6 bases and J by 4 bases. CDR1 MNHEY and CDR2 SMNVEV come from the germline V gene (reference sequence). CDR3 length equals 16 residues.

This chain connects TRBV14 to TRBJ2-3; D is uncertain. Germline V CDR1 and CDR2: SGHDN, FVKESK. This CDR3 region has 14 residues. V was clipped by 4 bases and J by 1 base, with 9 bases between them. The DNA of the CDR3 is TGTGCCAGCAGCCCTTACAGACGCACAGATACGCAGTATTTT. This encodes CASSPYRRTDTQYF.

Only one count was recorded for this clone. The J gene is TRBJ1-3, the V gene TRBV18, with D maybe TRBD1 (5 bases). The CDR3 is 16 residues long. The V gene lost 5 bases and the J gene lost 0 bases, with 14 bases spanning the gap. CDR1 KGHSH and CDR2 LQKENI come from the germline V gene. CDR3 nucleotide sequence: TGTGCCAGCTCAGAAAGAACGGGGGTCTCTGGAAACACCATATATTTT. Its protein product is CASSERTGVSGNTIYF.

This clone occurred a few times. The J gene is TRBJ2-7, the V gene TRBV30; 11 nucleotides agree with TRBD1. Germline CDR1 reads GTSNPN; CDR2 reads SVGIG (reference sequence). V lost 0 bases, J lost 3 bases, and 7 bases stayed unmatched. The CDR3 sequence is 16 residues long. The CDR3 DNA reads TGTGCCTGGAGTGTACATCGGACAGGGGGCAGCTACGAGCAGTACTTC. Translation gives CAWSVHRTGGSYEQYF.

This chain uses TRBV11-2 with TRBJ1-5, with a tentative D call TRBD1 (6 bases). Trimming took 3 bases from V and 8 from J, leaving 11 bases between them. The CDR3 is 13 residues long. CDR1 is SGHAT, CDR2 FQNNGV, per germline. The CDR3, as DNA: TGTGCCAGCAGCTTGTCAGGGGCCGAGCCCCAGCATTTT. Translated, it gives CASSLSGAEPQHF.

The genes are TRBV7-8 and TRBJ2-2; TRBD2 is a possible D gene (6 bases). The CDR3 extends over 15 amino acids. In germline, CDR1 is SGHVS, CDR2 FQNEAQ. Trimming stripped 2 bases from V and 5 bases from J, with 12 bases between. The CDR3 sequence is CASSLWGRGTGELFF. The DNA for the CDR3 is TGTGCCAGCAGCTTATGGGGTCGGGGGACCGGGGAGCTGTTTTTT.

This chain uses TRBV5-5 with TRBJ2-1; maybe TRBD1 (6 bases). Germline lookup yields CDR1 SGHKS and CDR2 YYEKEE (reference sequence). Trimming took 9 bases from V and 8 from J, leaving 15 bases between them. The CDR3 totals 12 residues. This CDR3 reads CANPDRDDEQFF. As DNA, the CDR3 is TGTGCCAACCCGGACAGAGACGATGAGCAGTTCTTC.

This clone has only a few counts. This chain connects TRBV4-1 to TRBJ2-2; possible D gene TRBD1, 7 bases. The CDR3 extends over 16 amino acids. CDR1 and CDR2 from the germline V gene are MGHRA and YSYEKL. Trimming pared 0 bases from V and 5 bases from J, leaving 13 bases between. The CDR3 nucleotides are TGCGCCAGCAGCCAAGACTCGGCAGGGGGGACCGGGGAGCTGTTTTTT. It encodes CASSQDSAGGTGELFF.

The chain joins TRBV7-8 to TRBJ2-3; D might be TRBD1 (6 bases). V was trimmed by 1 base and J by 2 bases, leaving 13 bases between them. The CDR3 has 16 residues. Germline CDR1 reads SGHVS; CDR2 reads FQNEAQ. CDR3 residues: CASSLEVQGPTDTQYF. The CDR3 DNA follows: TGTGCCAGCAGCTTAGAAGTACAGGGCCCCACAGATACGCAGTATTTT.

This rearrangement joins TRBV5-1 to TRBJ2-1; 7 nucleotides line up with TRBD1. With 2 bases clipped from V and 7 bases from J, the junction kept 6 bases outside the gene matches. This CDR3 spans 14 amino acids. Germline assignment: CDR1 SGHRS and CDR2 YFSETQ. Here the CDR3 reads CASSLGPGGNEQFF. The CDR3 DNA reads as TGCGCCAGCAGCTTAGGGCCAGGGGGTAATGAGCAGTTCTTC.

The chain carries TRBV6-2 or TRBV6-3 and TRBJ1-1, with D perhaps matching TRBD1 (5 bases). The CDR3 totals 16 residues. Trimming left V 0 bases short and J 1 base short, with 12 bases between. CDR1 and CDR2 (germline): MNHEY, SVGEGT. The CDR3 DNA reads as TGTGCCAGCAGTTACTCGAAGGTCAGGGCGAACACTGAAGCTTTCTTT. It is translated as CASSYSKVRANTEAFF.

The rearrangement links TRBV7-2 to TRBJ1-2; D perhaps matches TRBD1 (6 bases). The CDR3 contains 16 residues. Germline V gene data show CDR1 as SGHTA and CDR2 as FQGNSA. The ends were cut back, 3 bases at V and 0 bases at J, with 14 bases in the middle. The CDR3 DNA is TGTGCCAGCAGCTTGAACATGGACAGTGCTAACTATGGCTACACCTTC. Translated: CASSLNMDSANYGYTF.

This rearrangement joins TRBV7-9 to TRBJ2-7; maybe TRBD1 (6 bases). The CDR3 length is 16 residues. Germline V gene lookup returns CDR1 SEHNR and CDR2 FQNEAQ (reference sequence). V was shortened by 5 bases and J by 1 base, with 18 bases between the two germline ends. The CDR3 DNA follows: TGTGCCAGCAGCCCTTTACGGTACCAGGGGTCCTACGAGCAGTACTTC. It yields the protein CASSPLRYQGSYEQYF.

This chain connects TRBV30 to TRBJ2-3, with 7 positions matching TRBD2. Germline lookup yields CDR1 GTSNPN and CDR2 SVGIG (reference sequence). The length of the CDR3 is 14 residues. V lost 3 bases and J lost 2; bases outside the gene matches: 5. This CDR3 is CAWRAGPSTDTQYF. CDR3 nucleotides: TGTGCCTGGAGAGCGGGACCTTCCACAGATACGCAGTATTTT.

The rearrangement joins TRBV19 to TRBJ1-2; D not resolved. The CDR3 extends over 13 amino acids. Looked up from germline, CDR1 is LNHDA and CDR2 is SQIVND (reference sequence). Trimming removed 8 bases from V and 0 bases from J, with 10 bases in between. Here the CDR3 reads CASQADPNYGYTF. DNA of the CDR3: TGTGCCAGTCAGGCTGATCCTAACTATGGCTACACCTTC. Full variable domain (rest looked up from reference TRBV19 and TRBJ1-2): DGGITQSPKYLFRKEGQNVTLSCEQNLNHDAMYWYRQDPGQGLRLIYYSQIVNDFQKGDIAEGYSVSREKKESFPLTVTSAQKNPTAFYLCASQADPNYGYTFGSGTRLTVV.

The chain joins TRBV27 to TRBJ2-3, with D perhaps TRBD2 (6 bases). Germline V gene data show CDR1 as MNHEY and CDR2 as SMNVEV (reference sequence). V shed 3 bases and J shed 2 bases, with 18 bases lying between them. The CDR3 covers 17 residues. CDR3 protein: CASSLGGTFPATDTQYF. The DNA of the CDR3 is TGTGCCAGCAGTTTGGGTGGGACTTTCCCGGCCACAGATACGCAGTATTTT.

J is TRBJ2-3 and V is TRBV19; no definite D call. The CDR3 is made up of 13 amino acids. V shed 10 bases and J shed 2 bases, with 13 bases lying between them. Germline-derived CDR1 and CDR2 are LNHDA and SQIVND (reference sequence). The DNA for the CDR3 is TGTGCCACCCTAGAAGGATACACAGATACGCAGTATTTT. It is translated as CATLEGYTDTQYF.

CDR3 protein: CASSKRGEQYF. The DNA for the CDR3 is TGTGCCAGCAGCAAAAGGGGCGAGCAGTACTTC. This rearrangement joins TRBV21-1 to TRBJ2-7; the table names TRBD1, a call not compared with the DNA. TRBV21-1 is noted as a pseudogene. The CDR3 extends over 11 amino acids.